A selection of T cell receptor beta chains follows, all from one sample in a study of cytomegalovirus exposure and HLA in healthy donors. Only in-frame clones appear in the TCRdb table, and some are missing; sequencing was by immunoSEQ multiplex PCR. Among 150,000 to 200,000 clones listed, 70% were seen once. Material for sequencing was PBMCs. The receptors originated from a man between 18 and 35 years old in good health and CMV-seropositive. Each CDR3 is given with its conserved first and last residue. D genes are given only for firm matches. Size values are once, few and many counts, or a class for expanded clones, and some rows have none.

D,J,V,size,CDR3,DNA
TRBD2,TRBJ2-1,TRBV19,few,CATGAGALRGVEQFF,TGTGCCACTGGGGCAGGGGCCCTGCGGGGGGTTGAGCAGTTCTTC
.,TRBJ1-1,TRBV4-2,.,CASSHSGQVDTEAFF,TGTGCCAGCAGCCATAGTGGCCAGGTGGACACTGAAGCTTTCTTT
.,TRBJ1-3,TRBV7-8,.,CASSPHRLPPSGNTIYF,TGTGCCAGCAGCCCTCACAGGCTCCCGCCCTCTGGAAACACCATATATTTT
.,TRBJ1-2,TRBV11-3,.,CASSAGRLRGYTF,TGTGCCAGCAGCGCGGGGCGCCTTAGGGGCTACACCTTC
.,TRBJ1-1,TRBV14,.,CASSQIATIEAFF,TGTGCCAGCAGCCAAATTGCTACTATCGAAGCTTTCTTT
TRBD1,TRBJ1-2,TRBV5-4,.,CASSPGQGVSPGYGYTF,TGTGCCAGCAGTCCGGGACAGGGAGTCTCCCCGGGGTATGGCTACACCTTC
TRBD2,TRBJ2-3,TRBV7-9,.,CASSRLAATDTQYF,TGTGCCAGCAGCCGACTAGCGGCCACAGATACGCAGTATTTT
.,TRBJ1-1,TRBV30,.,CAWRRRQLNTEAFF,TGTGCCTGGAGAAGGCGGCAGCTGAACACTGAAGCTTTCTTT
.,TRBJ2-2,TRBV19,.,CASIRRPSFGNTGELFF,TGTGCCAGTATCCGGAGGCCTAGTTTTGGGAACACCGGGGAGCTGTTTTTT
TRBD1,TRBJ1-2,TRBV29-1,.,CSTYPGQGDGYTF,TGCAGCACTTACCCGGGACAGGGGGATGGCTACACCTTC
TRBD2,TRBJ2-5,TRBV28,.,CASSLRSGSGTQYF,TGTGCCAGCAGTTTAAGGAGCGGGAGTGGGACCCAGTACTTC
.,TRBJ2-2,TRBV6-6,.,CASSRGPSANTGELFF,TGTGCCAGCAGCCGCGGGCCTTCTGCGAACACCGGGGAGCTGTTTTTT
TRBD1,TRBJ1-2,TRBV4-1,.,CASSSTRTGYGYTF,TGCGCCAGCAGCTCTACCCGGACAGGGTACGGCTACACCTTC
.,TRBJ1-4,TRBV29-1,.,CSVEILQHNEKLFF,TGCAGCGTTGAAATTCTACAGCATAATGAAAAACTGTTTTTT
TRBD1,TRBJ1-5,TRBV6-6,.,CASRVQGDDSNQPQHF,TGTGCCAGCAGGGTTCAGGGGGATGATAGCAATCAGCCCCAGCATTTT
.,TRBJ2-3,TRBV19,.,CASSMGASAGTDTQYF,TGTGCCAGTAGTATGGGCGCTAGCGCGGGCACAGATACGCAGTATTTT